These T cell receptor beta chains were read from a single sample in a study of shared clonotypes between healthy human individuals. Profiling relied on immunoSEQ multiplex PCR, and the TCRdb table lists in-frame clones only, not all of them. The table lists approximately 2.4 million clones, nearly 97% of them singletons. The sample consisted of naive CD4+ T cells sorted from blood. These receptors originate from a young man in good health. Each CDR3 is given with its conserved first and last residue. A D gene is named only where the DNA matches it firmly. Size values are once, few and many counts, or a class for expanded clones, and some rows have none.

clone_size | d_call | j_call | v_call | cdr3_aa | cdr3_nt
. | . | TRBJ1-2 | TRBV5-6 | CASSTDLNYGYTF | TGTGCCAGCAGTACGGACCTTAACTATGGCTACACCTTC
. | TRBD1 | TRBJ2-1 | TRBV12-5 | CASGTGTGYNEQFF | TGTGCTAGTGGTACCGGGACAGGGTACAATGAGCAGTTCTTC
. | . | TRBJ1-2 | TRBV6-5 | CASRDGRNYGYTF | TGTGCCAGCAGAGACGGGCGGAACTATGGCTACACCTTC
. | . | TRBJ2-7 | TRBV7-9 | CASSSITGKASYEQYF | TGTGCCAGCAGCTCGATAACAGGGAAGGCGTCCTACGAGCAGTACTTC
. | TRBD1 | TRBJ2-5 | TRBV6-5 | CASLPHRGRETQYF | TGTGCCAGCCTCCCACACAGGGGCCGAGAGACCCAGTACTTC
. | . | TRBJ2-5 | TRBV19 | CASSTNQGRTQYF | TGTGCCAGTAGCACGAACCAGGGACGGACCCAGTACTTC
. | TRBD2 | TRBJ2-7 | TRBV5-5 | CASRRMSSGRISSYEQYF | TGTGCCAGCAGGAGGATGTCTAGCGGGAGGATCAGCTCCTACGAGCAGTACTTC
. | TRBD2 | TRBJ2-1 | TRBV30 | CAWSGTSPSKGNEQFF | TGTGCCTGGAGTGGGACTAGCCCTTCCAAGGGTAATGAGCAGTTCTTC
once | . | TRBJ2-1 | TRBV5-4 | CASSLTGPNEQFF | TGTGCCAGCAGCTTGACTGGACCTAATGAGCAGTTCTTC
. | . | TRBJ1-5 | TRBV7-8 | CASSLVEKNQPQHF | TGTGCCAGCAGCTTAGTCGAGAAAAATCAGCCCCAGCATTTT
. | . | TRBJ2-7 | TRBV27 | CASSLSDGSRYEQYF | TGTGCCAGCAGTTTATCCGACGGGAGTAGGTACGAGCAGTACTTC
. | . | TRBJ2-6 | TRBV2 | CASNKGLSGANVLTF | TGTGCCAGCAATAAGGGGCTATCTGGGGCCAACGTCCTGACTTTC
. | TRBD2 | TRBJ2-3 | TRBV18 | CASSLLGRLAGDSTDTQYF | TGTGCCAGCTCACTACTCGGGAGACTAGCGGGAGATAGCACAGATACGCAGTATTTT
once | . | TRBJ2-5 | TRBV6-1 | CASSEGPNQETQYF | TGTGCCAGCAGTGAAGGACCGAACCAAGAGACCCAGTACTTC
few | TRBD1 | TRBJ1-5 | TRBV7-6 | CASSMGQGGDQPQHF | TGTGCCAGCAGCATGGGACAGGGGGGCGATCAGCCCCAGCATTTT
. | TRBD2 | TRBJ2-5 | TRBV5-1 | CASSLGPPTSGEETQYF | TGCGCCAGCAGCTTGGGCCCCCCGACTAGCGGGGAAGAGACCCAGTACTTC
. | TRBD2 | TRBJ2-1 | TRBV28 | CASSPPGEAGGYNEQFF | TGTGCCAGCAGCCCGCCGGGGGAAGCGGGGGGCTACAATGAGCAGTTCTTC
. | TRBD1 | TRBJ1-2 | TRBV18 | CASSLMGQGYGYTF | TGTGCCAGCTCCCTTATGGGACAGGGGTACGGCTACACCTTC
. | . | TRBJ2-7 | TRBV18 | CASSPPGTASSYEQYF | TGTGCCAGCTCACCCCCCGGGACCGCGAGCTCCTACGAGCAGTACTTC
. | . | TRBJ2-2 | TRBV14 | CASSQNLGVPGELFF | TGTGCCAGCAGCCAAAATTTAGGGGTACCCGGGGAGCTGTTTTTT
. | . | TRBJ1-6 | TRBV5-5 | CASSLEGRNSPLHF | TGTGCCAGCAGCTTGGAGGGTAGGAATTCACCCCTCCACTTT
once | . | TRBJ2-1 | TRBV7-9 | CASSVDLFPSPEQFF | TGTGCCAGCAGCGTAGACTTATTCCCCTCACCTGAGCAGTTCTTC
. | . | TRBJ2-1 | TRBV5-4 | CASSLGGEQFF | TGTGCCAGCAGCTTGGGGGGTGAGCAGTTCTTC
. | . | TRBJ1-6 | TRBV27 | CASRKAETGQFGSPLHF | TGTGCCAGCAGGAAGGCTGAGACAGGACAATTTGGATCACCCCTCCACTTT
. | TRBD2 | TRBJ2-5 | TRBV7-7 | CASSQAGGPRETQYF | TGTGCTAGCAGCCAAGCGGGAGGGCCTCGGGAGACCCAGTACTTC
. | . | TRBJ2-7 | TRBV12-1 | CASSFDPIIPTRSYEQYF | TGTGCCAGCAGCTTTGACCCCATCATCCCGACGCGGTCCTACGAGCAGTACTTC
. | . | TRBJ2-2 | TRBV7-2 | CASSINAGELFF | TGTGCCAGCAGCATCAACGCCGGGGAGCTGTTTTTT
. | TRBD1 | TRBJ2-3 | TRBV29-1 | CSGGTGTDTQYF | TGCAGCGGGGGGACAGGGACAGATACGCAGTATTTT
. | . | TRBJ2-7 | TRBV11-3 | CASSLVSPRREFYEQYF | TGTGCCAGCAGCTTAGTCTCCCCACGCAGGGAATTCTACGAGCAGTACTTC
. | . | TRBJ1-1 | TRBV29-1 | CSVLPGGATEAFF | TGCAGCGTCCTCCCCGGGGGGGCCACTGAAGCTTTCTTT
. | TRBD2 | TRBJ2-7 | TRBV5-4 | CASSLTSGRGSYEQYF | TGTGCCAGCAGCTTAACTAGCGGGAGAGGCTCCTACGAGCAGTACTTC
. | TRBD2 | TRBJ2-7 | TRBV7-2 | CASSPAGTSGYEQYF | TGTGCCAGCAGCCCAGCCGGGACTAGCGGATACGAGCAGTACTTC
. | . | TRBJ2-7 | TRBV19 | CASSMAHSLLYEQYF | TGTGCCAGTAGTATGGCCCACAGCCTACTTTACGAGCAGTACTTC
. | . | TRBJ2-3 | TRBV2 | CASSRDPYGTDTQYF | TGTGCCAGCAGCAGGGACCCCTATGGCACAGATACGCAGTATTTT
few | . | TRBJ1-5 | TRBV20-1 | CSAHTGGSQHF | TGCAGTGCTCATACCGGGGGATCACAGCATTTT
. | . | TRBJ1-1 | TRBV11-2 | CASSLEIVPGWDTEAFF | TGTGCCAGCAGCTTAGAGATCGTTCCAGGGTGGGACACTGAAGCTTTCTTT
. | . | TRBJ2-7 | TRBV30 | CAWSPARVEQYF | TGTGCCTGGAGCCCGGCTAGGGTCGAGCAGTACTTC
. | . | TRBJ1-1 | TRBV6-5 | CASSSGPNTEAFF | TGTGCCAGCAGTTCCGGTCCCAACACTGAAGCTTTCTTT
once | . | TRBJ2-7 | TRBV6-5 | CASSSPYEQYF | TGTGCCAGCTCCAGCCCCTACGAGCAGTACTTC
. | . | TRBJ2-3 | TRBV7-2 | CASSPRGVATGPTDTQYF | TGTGCCAGCAGCCCCCGGGGGGTTGCGACAGGCCCCACAGATACGCAGTATTTT
. | . | TRBJ2-2 | TRBV10-1 | CASSISNTGELFF | TGCGCCAGCAGTATCTCGAACACCGGGGAGCTGTTTTTT
. | . | TRBJ1-2 | TRBV7-2 | CASSQTWAGEGYTF | TGTGCCAGCAGCCAGACCTGGGCAGGGGAAGGCTACACCTTC
. | . | TRBJ2-7 | TRBV6-5 | CASSSAGEYEQYF | TGTGCCAGCAGTTCGGCAGGGGAGTACGAGCAGTACTTC
. | . | TRBJ1-1 | TRBV29-1 | CSWKGMNTEAFF | TGCAGCTGGAAGGGGATGAACACTGAAGCTTTCTTT
. | TRBD2 | TRBJ2-3 | TRBV5-4 | CASSLVRLAGVPDTQYF | TGTGCCAGCAGCTTGGTTAGACTAGCGGGAGTCCCAGATACGCAGTATTTT
. | . | TRBJ2-7 | TRBV6-4 | CASSPGGDEQYF | TGTGCCAGCAGCCCGGGGGGCGACGAGCAGTACTTC
. | . | TRBJ2-3 | TRBV19 | CASSTSYQSTDTQYF | TGTGCCAGTAGTACGTCCTACCAAAGCACAGATACGCAGTATTTT
. | . | TRBJ1-1 | TRBV6-5 | CASSPRRVNTEAFF | TGTGCCAGCAGTCCTCGGCGGGTGAACACTGAAGCTTTCTTT
. | . | TRBJ2-7 | TRBV27 | CASRDSSYEQYF | TGTGCCAGCAGGGACAGCTCCTACGAGCAGTACTTC